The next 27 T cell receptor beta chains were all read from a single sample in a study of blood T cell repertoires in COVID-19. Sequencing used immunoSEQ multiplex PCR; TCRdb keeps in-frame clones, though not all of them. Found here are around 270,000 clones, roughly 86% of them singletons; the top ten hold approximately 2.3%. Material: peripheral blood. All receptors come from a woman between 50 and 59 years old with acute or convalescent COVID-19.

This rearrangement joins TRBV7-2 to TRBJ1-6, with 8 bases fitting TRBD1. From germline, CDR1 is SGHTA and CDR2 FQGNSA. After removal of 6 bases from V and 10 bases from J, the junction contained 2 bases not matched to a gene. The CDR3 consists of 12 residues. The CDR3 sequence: CASRSGGSPLHF. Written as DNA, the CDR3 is TGTGCCAGCAGATCAGGGGGCTCACCCCTCCACTTT.

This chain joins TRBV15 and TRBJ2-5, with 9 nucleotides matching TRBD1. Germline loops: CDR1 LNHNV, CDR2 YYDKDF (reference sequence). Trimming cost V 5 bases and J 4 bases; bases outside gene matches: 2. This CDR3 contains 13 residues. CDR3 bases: TGTGCCACCAGCGGACAGGGGAGAGAGACCCAGTACTTC. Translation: CATSGQGRETQYF.

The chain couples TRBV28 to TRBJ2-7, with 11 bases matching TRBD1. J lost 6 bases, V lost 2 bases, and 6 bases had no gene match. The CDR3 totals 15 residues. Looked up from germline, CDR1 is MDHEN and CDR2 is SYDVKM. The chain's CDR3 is CASSLPGTGGGEQYF. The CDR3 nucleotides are TGTGCCAGCAGTTTACCCGGGACAGGGGGGGGCGAGCAGTACTTC.

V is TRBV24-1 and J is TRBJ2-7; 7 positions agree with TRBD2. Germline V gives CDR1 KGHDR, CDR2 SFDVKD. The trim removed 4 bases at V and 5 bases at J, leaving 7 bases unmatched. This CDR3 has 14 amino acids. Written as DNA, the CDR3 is TGTGCCACCAGTGACCCGCGGGGGAGCCACGAGCAGTACTTC. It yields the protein CATSDPRGSHEQYF.

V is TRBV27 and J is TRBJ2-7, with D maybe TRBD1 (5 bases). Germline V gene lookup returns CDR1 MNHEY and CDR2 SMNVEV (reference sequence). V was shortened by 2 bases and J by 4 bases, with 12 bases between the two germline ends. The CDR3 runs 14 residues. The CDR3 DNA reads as TGTGCCAGCAGTTTAGCAGGGTTAGGTTACGAGCAGTACTTC. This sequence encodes CASSLAGLGYEQYF.

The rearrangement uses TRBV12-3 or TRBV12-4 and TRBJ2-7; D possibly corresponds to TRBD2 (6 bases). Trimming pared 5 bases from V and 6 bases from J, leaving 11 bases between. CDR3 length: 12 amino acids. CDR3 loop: CASSPTRAEQYF. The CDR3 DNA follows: TGTGCCAGCAGTCCGACTAGGGCCGAGCAGTACTTC.

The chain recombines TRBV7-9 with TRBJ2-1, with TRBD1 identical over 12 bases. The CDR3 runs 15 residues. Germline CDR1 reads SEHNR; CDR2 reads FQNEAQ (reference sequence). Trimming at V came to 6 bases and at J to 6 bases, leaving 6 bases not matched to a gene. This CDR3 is CASRRGQGAPNEQFF. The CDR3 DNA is TGTGCCAGCAGGCGGGGACAGGGGGCTCCCAATGAGCAGTTCTTC. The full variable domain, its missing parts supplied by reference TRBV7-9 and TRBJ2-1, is DTGVSQNPRHKITKRGQNVTFRCDPISEHNRLYWYRQTLGQGPEFLTYFQNEAQLEKSRLLSDRFSAERPKGSFSTLEIQRTEQGDSAMYLCASRRGQGAPNEQFFGPGTRLTVL.

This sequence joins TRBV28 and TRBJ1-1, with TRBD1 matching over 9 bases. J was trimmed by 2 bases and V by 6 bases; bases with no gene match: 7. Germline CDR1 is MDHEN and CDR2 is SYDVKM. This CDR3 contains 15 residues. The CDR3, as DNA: TGTGCCAGCAGCCACAGGGGGCCGGGAAACACTGAAGCTTTCTTT. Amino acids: CASSHRGPGNTEAFF.

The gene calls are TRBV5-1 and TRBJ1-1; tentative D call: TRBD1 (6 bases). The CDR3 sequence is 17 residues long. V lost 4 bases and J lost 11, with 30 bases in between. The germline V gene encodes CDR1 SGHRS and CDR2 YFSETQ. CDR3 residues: CASSQGQSSPFLFGAFF. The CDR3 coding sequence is TGCGCCAGCAGCCAGGGACAATCAAGCCCTTTTTTGTTCGGGGCTTTCTTT. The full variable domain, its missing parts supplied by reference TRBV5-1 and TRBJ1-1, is KAGVTQTPRYLIKTRGQQVTLSCSPISGHRSVSWYQQTPGQGLQFLFEYFSETQRNKGNFPGRFSGRQFSNSRSEMNVSTLELGDSALYLCASSQGQSSPFLFGAFFGQGTRLTVV.

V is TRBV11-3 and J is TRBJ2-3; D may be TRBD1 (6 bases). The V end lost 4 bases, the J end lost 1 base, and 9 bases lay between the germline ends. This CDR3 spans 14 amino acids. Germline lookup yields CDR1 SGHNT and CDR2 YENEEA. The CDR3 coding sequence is TGTGCCAGCAGCTACCGACAGGGCACAGATACGCAGTATTTT. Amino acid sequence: CASSYRQGTDTQYF. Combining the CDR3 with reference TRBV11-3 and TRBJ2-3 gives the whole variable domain EAGVVQSPRYKIIEKKQPVAFWCNPISGHNTLYWYLQNLGQGPELLIRYENEEAVDDSQLPKDRFSAERLKGVDSTLKIQPAELGDSAVYLCASSYRQGTDTQYFGPGTRLTVL.

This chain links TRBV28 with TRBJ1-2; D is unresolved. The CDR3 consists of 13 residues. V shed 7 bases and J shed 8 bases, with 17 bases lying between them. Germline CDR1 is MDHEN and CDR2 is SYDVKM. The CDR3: CASMNGVQGGYTF. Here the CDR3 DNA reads TGTGCCAGCATGAACGGGGTACAAGGAGGCTACACCTTC.

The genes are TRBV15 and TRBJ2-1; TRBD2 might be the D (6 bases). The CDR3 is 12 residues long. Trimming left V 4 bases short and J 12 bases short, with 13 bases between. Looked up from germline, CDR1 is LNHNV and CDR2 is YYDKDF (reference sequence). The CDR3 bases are TGTGCCACCAGCACAGGGACTCCAGGGCAGTTCTTC. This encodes CATSTGTPGQFF.

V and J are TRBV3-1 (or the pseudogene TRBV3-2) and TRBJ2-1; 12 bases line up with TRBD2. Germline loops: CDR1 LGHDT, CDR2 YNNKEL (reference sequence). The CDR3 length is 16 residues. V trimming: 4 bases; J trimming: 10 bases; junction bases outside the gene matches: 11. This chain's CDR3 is CASSLARLAGVGEQFF. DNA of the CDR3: TGTGCCAGCAGCCTCGCCCGACTAGCGGGAGTCGGGGAGCAGTTCTTC.

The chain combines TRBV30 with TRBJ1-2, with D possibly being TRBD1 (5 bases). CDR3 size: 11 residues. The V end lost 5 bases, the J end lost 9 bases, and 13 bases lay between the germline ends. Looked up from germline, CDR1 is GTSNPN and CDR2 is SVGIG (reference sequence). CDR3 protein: CAWARGGSYTF. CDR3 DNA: TGTGCCTGGGCAAGGGGAGGTAGCTACACCTTC.

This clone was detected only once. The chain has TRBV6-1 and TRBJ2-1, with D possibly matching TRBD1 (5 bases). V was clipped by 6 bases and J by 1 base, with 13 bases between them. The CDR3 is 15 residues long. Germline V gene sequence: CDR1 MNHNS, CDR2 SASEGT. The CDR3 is CASRGDLGSYNEQFF. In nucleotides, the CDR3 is TGTGCCAGCAGAGGGGATCTTGGGTCCTACAATGAGCAGTTCTTC.

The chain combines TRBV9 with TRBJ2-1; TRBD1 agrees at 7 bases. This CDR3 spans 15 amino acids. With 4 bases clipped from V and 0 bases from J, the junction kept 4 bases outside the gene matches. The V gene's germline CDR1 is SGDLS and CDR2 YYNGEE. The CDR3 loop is CASSTRQGSYNEQFF. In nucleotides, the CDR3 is TGTGCCAGCAGCACAAGACAGGGCTCCTACAATGAGCAGTTCTTC.

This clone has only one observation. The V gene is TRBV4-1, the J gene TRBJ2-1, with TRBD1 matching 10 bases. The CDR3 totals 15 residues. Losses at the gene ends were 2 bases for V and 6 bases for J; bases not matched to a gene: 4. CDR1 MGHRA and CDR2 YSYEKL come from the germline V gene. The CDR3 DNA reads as TGCGCCAGCAGCCAACCCCGGGACAGGGGCAATGAGCAGTTCTTC. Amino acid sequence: CASSQPRDRGNEQFF.

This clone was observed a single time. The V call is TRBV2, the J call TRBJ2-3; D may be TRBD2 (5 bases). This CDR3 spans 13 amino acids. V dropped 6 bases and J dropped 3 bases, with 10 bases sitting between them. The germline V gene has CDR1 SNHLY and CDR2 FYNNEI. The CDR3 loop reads CASRADGTDTQYF. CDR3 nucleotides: TGTGCCAGCAGAGCGGACGGGACAGATACGCAGTATTTT.

CDR3 nucleotide sequence: TGTGCCACCGGGCGGGTAGGCCAAGAGACCCAGTACTTC. As protein: CATGRVGQETQYF. The chain employs TRBV15 and TRBJ2-5, with D perhaps TRBD2 (5 bases). There are 13 residues in the CDR3. Trimming shortened V by 8 bases and J by 1 base, and 11 bases separated the two germline ends. Germline values: CDR1 LNHNV, CDR2 YYDKDF (reference sequence).

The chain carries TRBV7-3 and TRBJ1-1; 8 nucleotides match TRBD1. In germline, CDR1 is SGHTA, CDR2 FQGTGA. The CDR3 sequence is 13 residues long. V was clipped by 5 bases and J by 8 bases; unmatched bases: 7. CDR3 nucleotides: TGTGCCAGCAGCCTCCTGACAGGGGAGGAAGCTTTCTTT. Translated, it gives CASSLLTGEEAFF.

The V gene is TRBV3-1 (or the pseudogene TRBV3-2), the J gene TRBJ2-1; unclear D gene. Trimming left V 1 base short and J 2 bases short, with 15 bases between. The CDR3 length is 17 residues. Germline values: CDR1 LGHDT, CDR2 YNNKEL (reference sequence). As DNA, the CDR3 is TGTGCCAGCAGCCAAGTTTTCGGTCTGATGACCTACAATGAGCAGTTCTTC. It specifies CASSQVFGLMTYNEQFF.

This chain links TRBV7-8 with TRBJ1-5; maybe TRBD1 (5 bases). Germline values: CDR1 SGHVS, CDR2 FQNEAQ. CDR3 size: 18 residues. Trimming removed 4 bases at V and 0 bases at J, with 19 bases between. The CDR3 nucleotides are TGTGCCAGCAGCTGGGGGGTGAAGGGCCGATATAGCAATCAGCCCCAGCATTTT. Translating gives CASSWGVKGRYSNQPQHF.

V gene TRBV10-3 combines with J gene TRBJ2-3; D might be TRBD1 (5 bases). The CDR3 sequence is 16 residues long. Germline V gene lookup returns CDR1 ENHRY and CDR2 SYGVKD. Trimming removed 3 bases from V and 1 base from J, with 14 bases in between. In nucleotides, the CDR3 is TGTGCCATCAGTGATGGCTCCAGGGCCCGCACAGATACGCAGTATTTT. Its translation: CAISDGSRARTDTQYF.

The CDR3 DNA follows: TGTGCCAGCAGCCCCCCGGGAGGGGCTAGCGGCGGCACCTACAATGAGCAGTTCTTC. This gives the protein CASSPPGGASGGTYNEQFF. The J gene is TRBJ2-1, the V gene TRBV7-3; 8 nucleotides match TRBD2. The germline V gene encodes CDR1 SGHTA and CDR2 FQGTGA. This CDR3 is 19 amino acids long. Trimming cost V 5 bases and J 2 bases; bases outside gene matches: 17.

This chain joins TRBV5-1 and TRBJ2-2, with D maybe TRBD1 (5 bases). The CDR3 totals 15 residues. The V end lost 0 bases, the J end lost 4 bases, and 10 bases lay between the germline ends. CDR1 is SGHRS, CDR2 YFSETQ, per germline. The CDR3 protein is CASSLGDRSTGELFF. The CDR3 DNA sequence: TGCGCCAGCAGCTTGGGTGACAGATCCACCGGGGAGCTGTTTTTT.

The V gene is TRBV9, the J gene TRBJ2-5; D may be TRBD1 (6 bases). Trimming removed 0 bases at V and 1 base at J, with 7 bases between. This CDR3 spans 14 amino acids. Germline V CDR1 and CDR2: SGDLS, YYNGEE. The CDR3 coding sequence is TGTGCCAGCAGCGTAGGACAGGCCCAAGAGACCCAGTACTTC. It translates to CASSVGQAQETQYF.

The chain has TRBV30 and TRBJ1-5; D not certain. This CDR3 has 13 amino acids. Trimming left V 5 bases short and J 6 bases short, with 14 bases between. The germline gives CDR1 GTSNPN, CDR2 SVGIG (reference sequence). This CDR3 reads CAWGQVLGQPQHF. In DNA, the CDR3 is TGTGCCTGGGGTCAGGTCCTTGGTCAGCCCCAGCATTTT.